The 22 T cell receptor beta chains below were found in one sample sequenced in a study of early T cells in non-severe SARS-CoV-2 infection. One entry per CDR3 protein, called by TCRdb with MiXCR from the 5' RACE reads. The data hold about 30,000 distinct CDR3 sequences, with about 6% observed a single time. Sequenced material: whole blood. These receptor sequences come from an adult who was a healthcare worker with PCR-confirmed SARS-CoV-2 infection or an uninfected control (not recorded which).

The sample holds many counts of this clonotype. This sequence joins TRBV5-1 and TRBJ2-5; D gene ambiguous. Trimming pared 0 bases from V and 2 bases from J, leaving 5 bases between. CDR1 is SGHRS, CDR2 YFSETQ, per germline. There are 13 residues in the CDR3. The CDR3 nucleotides read TGCGCCAGCAGCTTGGACCATCAAGAGACCCAGTACTTC. Translated: CASSLDHQETQYF.

This clonotype came up many times. The J gene is TRBJ2-3, the V gene TRBV25-1; D remains ambiguous. Germline CDR1 MGHDK, CDR2 SYGVNS. Trimming took off 9 bases at V and 14 bases at J, with 18 bases between the two ends. The CDR3 is 11 amino acids. The CDR3 region is CASTSGLRGYF. CDR3 in DNA: TGTGCCAGTACTTCCGGGTTACGAGGGTATTTT. Based on the CDR3 plus reference TRBV25-1 and TRBJ2-3, the full variable domain is EADIYQTPRYLVIGTGKKITLECSQTMGHDKMYWYQQDPGMELHLIHYSYGVNSTEKGDLSSESTVSRIRTEHFPLTLESARPSHTSQYLCASTSGLRGYFGPGTRLTVL.

This clonotype came up many times. This chain connects TRBV20-1 to TRBJ2-7; 9 nucleotides agree with TRBD2. V lost 4 bases, J lost 7 bases, and 8 bases stayed unmatched. The length of the CDR3 is 13 residues. Germline values: CDR1 DFQATT, CDR2 SNEGSKA (reference sequence). CDR3 coding DNA: TGCAGTGCTACGTTGCAAGCGGGAGGAGAGCAGTACTTC. This sequence encodes CSATLQAGGEQYF.

This clonotype was counted at least ten times. The CDR3 DNA reads TGTGCCAGCAGCGTAAACCGGGACAGCCTAAGAGCAGATACGCAGTATTTT. It yields the protein CASSVNRDSLRADTQYF. V usage is TRBV11-1 and J usage is TRBJ2-3; TRBD1 agrees at 7 bases. Germline V lookup: CDR1 SGHAT, CDR2 FQDESV (reference sequence). There are 17 residues in the CDR3. Trimming cost V 5 bases and J 4 bases; bases outside gene matches: 15.

Turning to this clonotype: At one boundary the junction diverges from the germline segment, which might be a read error. The CDR3 sequence is CASSSDRGYEQYF. The DNA of the CDR3 is TGTGCTAGCAGCTCGGACAGGGGGTATGAGCAGTACTTC. The chain couples TRBV7-7 to TRBJ2-7, with 10 bases matching TRBD1. CDR3 length: 13 amino acids. Germline values: CDR1 SSHAT, CDR2 FNYEAQ (reference sequence).

This clonotype was found many times. This chain uses TRBV19 with TRBJ2-1; either TRBD1 or TRBD2 may fit D (5 bases each). The CDR3 consists of 14 residues. V was pared by 1 base and J by 7 bases, with 11 bases between. Germline V gene sequence: CDR1 LNHDA, CDR2 SQIVND (reference sequence). The CDR3 loop reads CASSIVGVGNEQFF. CDR3 nucleotides: TGTGCCAGTAGTATAGTGGGGGTAGGAAATGAGCAGTTCTTC.

This clonotype was observed many times. The CDR3 here is CSVEPRTTGNEQFF. The DNA of the CDR3 is TGCAGCGTCGAACCGAGGACAACAGGCAATGAGCAGTTCTTC. The chain employs TRBV29-1 and TRBJ2-1; D perhaps matches TRBD1 (5 bases). This CDR3 is built from 14 residues. V was trimmed by 6 bases and J by 6 bases, leaving 18 bases between them. In germline, CDR1 is SQVTM, CDR2 ANQGSEA.

This clonotype was found a few times. The V and J genes are TRBV20-1 and TRBJ2-7; no clear D gene. The CDR3 contains 13 residues. CDR1 and CDR2 from the germline V gene are DFQATT and SNEGSKA (reference sequence). V lost 0 bases and J lost 2, with 8 bases in between. As DNA, the CDR3 is TGCAGTGCTAGAGAGGGGAACCCCTACGAGCAGTACTTC. It encodes CSAREGNPYEQYF.

The sample holds a few counts of this clonotype. The chain recombines TRBV6-6 with TRBJ2-6, with 8 bases fitting TRBD1. Trimming removed 4 bases from V and 3 bases from J; junction bases left unmatched: 8. Germline V CDR1 and CDR2: MNHNY, SVGAGI (reference sequence). There are 17 residues in the CDR3. The CDR3 loop reads CASSLSAGGGGANVLTF. The CDR3 region has the DNA TGTGCCAGCAGTTTATCCGCAGGGGGCGGTGGGGCCAACGTCCTGACTTTC.

The genes are TRBV7-2 and TRBJ2-5, with D hard to call. CDR1 and CDR2 (germline): SGHTA, FQGNSA. V dropped 1 base and J dropped 2 bases, with 8 bases sitting between them. CDR3 size: 14 residues. The CDR3 sequence is CASSLDYGQETQYF. The CDR3 coding sequence is TGTGCCAGCAGCTTAGATTACGGACAAGAGACCCAGTACTTC.

This clonotype was detected only a few times. The chain is built from TRBV20-1 and TRBJ2-3, with TRBD2 matching 8 bases. V shed 6 bases, J shed 11 bases, and the junction held 16 bases outside the gene matches. From germline, CDR1 is DFQATT and CDR2 SNEGSKA (reference sequence). The CDR3 contains 14 residues. The CDR3 DNA sequence: TGCAGTGCCGATCCCGGGACTAGGCGGGATTTGCAGTATTTT. Its translation: CSADPGTRRDLQYF.

This clonotype was counted ten times or more. The chain uses TRBV11-3 and TRBJ2-1; D may match TRBD1 or TRBD2 (6 bases each). V gave up 1 base and J gave up 5 bases, with 12 bases separating them. Germline CDR1 reads SGHNT; CDR2 reads YENEEA. There are 15 residues in the CDR3. The DNA of the CDR3 is TGTGCCAGCAGCTTAGCGAGGGGGGCCCACAATGAGCAGTTCTTC. It translates to CASSLARGAHNEQFF.

This clonotype was detected many times. V and J are TRBV19 and TRBJ2-3; 7 bases match TRBD2. Germline V lookup: CDR1 LNHDA, CDR2 SQIVND (reference sequence). The CDR3 is 13 amino acids. CDR3 coding DNA: TGTGCAAGCGGGGCGGATAGCACAGATACGCAGTATTTT. Translation: CASGADSTDTQYF.

This clonotype was counted many times. CDR3 DNA sequence: TGTGCCAGCAGTACCGCTAGCCTTCTTGTGAAGCAGTACTTC. Protein product: CASSTASLLVKQYF. The rearrangement uses TRBV11-2 and TRBJ2-7; possible D gene TRBD2, 5 bases. This CDR3 region has 14 residues. V was cut by 6 bases and J by 8 bases, with 20 bases left in between. The germline gives CDR1 SGHAT, CDR2 FQNNGV.

This clonotype was counted at least ten times. The chain uses TRBV5-1 and TRBJ2-1; 8 bases match TRBD1. CDR3 size: 16 residues. Unmatched junction bases numbered 18, after V lost 4 bases and J lost 12 bases. The germline gives CDR1 SGHRS, CDR2 YFSETQ. The CDR3 bases are TGCGCCAGCAGCCGGTCCCGTAACACACAGGGGGAAAGGCAGTTCTTC. It translates to CASSRSRNTQGERQFF.

This clonotype appeared a few times. The rearrangement joins TRBV2 to TRBJ1-1, with TRBD1 identical over 10 bases. The CDR3 sequence is 14 residues long. Germline CDR1 SNHLY, CDR2 FYNNEI. J was trimmed by 4 bases and V by 6 bases; bases with no gene match: 5. The chain's CDR3 is CASRPRTGGTEAFF. The CDR3 DNA is TGTGCCAGCAGGCCGCGGACAGGGGGCACTGAAGCTTTCTTT.

This chain connects TRBV28 to TRBJ2-4; 7 positions agree with TRBD2. This CDR3 spans 18 amino acids. CDR1 and CDR2 from the germline V gene are MDHEN and SYDVKM. The junction had 10 bases not matched to a gene; V was cut back by 0 bases and J by 2 bases. CDR3 protein: CASSLWVGGSLTKNIQYF. CDR3 bases: TGTGCCAGCAGTTTATGGGTCGGGGGGTCACTAACCAAAAACATTCAGTACTTC.

This clonotype was seen only a few times. The chain is built from TRBV20-1 and TRBJ1-1; 9 positions match TRBD1. The ends lost 7 bases at V and 0 bases at J; junction bases unmatched: 6. In germline, CDR1 is DFQATT, CDR2 SNEGSKA (reference sequence). This CDR3 is built from 14 residues. This CDR3 is CSVDRGGLNTEAFF. Here the CDR3 DNA reads TGCAGTGTGGACAGGGGCGGGCTGAACACTGAAGCTTTCTTT.

A remark on this clonotype: One end of the junction fails to match germline, which may point to a read error. The V and J genes are TRBV29-1 and TRBJ2-2; tentatively, D is TRBD2 (6 bases). The germline V gene has CDR1 SQVTM and CDR2 ANQGSEA. The CDR3 is 14 amino acids. The CDR3 nucleotides read TGCAGCGTTGACGGAGGGTTAAACACCAGGGAGCTGTTTTTT. Amino acids: CSVDGGLNTRELFF.

This clonotype was observed at least ten times. This chain connects TRBV24-1 to TRBJ1-2; 7 bases align to TRBD1. Germline V gene sequence: CDR1 KGHDR, CDR2 SFDVKD. The CDR3 extends over 15 amino acids. The junction had 12 bases not matched to a gene; V was cut back by 4 bases and J by 8 bases. The CDR3 region is CATSEPTDRVEGYTF. As DNA, the CDR3 is TGTGCCACCAGTGAGCCGACCGACAGGGTTGAGGGCTACACCTTC.

This clonotype was seen ten or more times. This sequence joins TRBV7-3 and TRBJ2-2; the D gene is possibly TRBD1 (7 bases). The CDR3 contains 15 residues. Trimming took 2 bases from V and 4 from J, leaving 11 bases between them. Germline V CDR1 and CDR2: SGHTA, FQGTGA. The DNA for the CDR3 is TGTGCCAGCAGCTTACAGGGGGGAGGCACCGGGGAGCTGTTTTTT. Its translation is CASSLQGGGTGELFF.

The chain links TRBV29-1 to TRBJ2-1; D is undetermined. The V gene's germline CDR1 is SQVTM and CDR2 ANQGSEA. The V and J ends lost 8 bases and 6 bases respectively, with 8 bases between them. The CDR3 runs to 10 residues. The CDR3 sequence is CSIGVNEQFF. The CDR3 nucleotides read TGCAGCATTGGTGTCAATGAGCAGTTCTTC.